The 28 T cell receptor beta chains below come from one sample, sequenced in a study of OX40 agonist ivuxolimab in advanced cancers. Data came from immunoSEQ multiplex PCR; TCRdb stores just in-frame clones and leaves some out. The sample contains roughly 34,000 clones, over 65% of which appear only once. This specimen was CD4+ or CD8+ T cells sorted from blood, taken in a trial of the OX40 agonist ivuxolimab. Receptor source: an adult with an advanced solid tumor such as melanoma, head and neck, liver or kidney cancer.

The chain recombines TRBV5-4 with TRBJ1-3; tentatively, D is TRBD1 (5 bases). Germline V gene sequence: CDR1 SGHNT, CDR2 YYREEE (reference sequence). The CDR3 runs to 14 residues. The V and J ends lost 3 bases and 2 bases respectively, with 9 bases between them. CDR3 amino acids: CASSWGGTGNTIYF. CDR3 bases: TGTGCCAGCAGCTGGGGGGGAACTGGAAACACCATATATTTT.

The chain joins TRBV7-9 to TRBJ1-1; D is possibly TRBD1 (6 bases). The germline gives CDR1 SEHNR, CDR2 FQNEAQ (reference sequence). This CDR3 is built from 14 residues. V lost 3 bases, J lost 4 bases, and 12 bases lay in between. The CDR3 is CASSFRGRGTEAFF. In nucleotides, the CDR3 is TGTGCCAGCAGCTTCAGGGGTAGGGGCACTGAAGCTTTCTTT. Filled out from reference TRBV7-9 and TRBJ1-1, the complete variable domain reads DTGVSQNPRHKITKRGQNVTFRCDPISEHNRLYWYRQTLGQGPEFLTYFQNEAQLEKSRLLSDRFSAERPKGSFSTLEIQRTEQGDSAMYLCASSFRGRGTEAFFGQGTRLTVV.

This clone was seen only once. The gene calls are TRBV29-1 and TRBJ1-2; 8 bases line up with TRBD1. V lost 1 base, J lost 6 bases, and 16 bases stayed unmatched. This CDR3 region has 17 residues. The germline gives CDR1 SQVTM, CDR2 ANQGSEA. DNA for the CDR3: TGCAGCGTTGAAGGGGGTGGACAGGGTCGGACTAAGGATGGCTACACCTTC. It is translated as CSVEGGGQGRTKDGYTF.

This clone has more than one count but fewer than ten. The CDR3 protein is CASSPGWSSHGELFF. The CDR3 coding sequence is TGTGCCAGCAGCCCGGGGTGGAGTTCCCATGGAGAACTGTTTTTT. This chain links TRBV7-9 with TRBJ1-4; D remains ambiguous. V shed 5 bases and J shed 12 bases, with 22 bases lying between them. Per the germline V gene, CDR1 is SEHNR and CDR2 is FQNEAQ (reference sequence). The CDR3 is 15 residues long. The full variable domain, rest sourced from reference TRBV7-9 and TRBJ1-4, is DTGVSQNPRHKITKRGQNVTFRCDPISEHNRLYWYRQTLGQGPEFLTYFQNEAQLEKSRLLSDRFSAERPKGSFSTLEIQRTEQGDSAMYLCASSPGWSSHGELFFGSGTQLSVL.

The CDR3 region is CASSIGGPEAFF. The DNA for the CDR3 is TGTGCCAGTAGTATCGGGGGACCTGAAGCTTTCTTT. The chain combines TRBV19 with TRBJ1-1; weak D call: TRBD1 (5 bases). V lost 3 bases, J lost 6 bases, and 8 bases lay in between. The CDR3 has 12 residues. CDR1 and CDR2 from the germline V gene are LNHDA and SQIVND (reference sequence).

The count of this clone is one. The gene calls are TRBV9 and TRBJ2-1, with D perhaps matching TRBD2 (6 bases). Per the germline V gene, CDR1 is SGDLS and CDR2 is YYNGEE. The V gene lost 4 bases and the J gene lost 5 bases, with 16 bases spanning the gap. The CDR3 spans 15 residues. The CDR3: CASSISGTLDNEQFF. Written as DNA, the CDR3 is TGTGCCAGCAGCATATCCGGGACTCTGGACAATGAGCAGTTCTTC.

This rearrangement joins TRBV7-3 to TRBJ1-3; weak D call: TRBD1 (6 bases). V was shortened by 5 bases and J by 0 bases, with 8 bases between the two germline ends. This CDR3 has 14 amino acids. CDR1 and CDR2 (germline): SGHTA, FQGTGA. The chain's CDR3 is CASSRTVSGNTIYF. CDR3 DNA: TGTGCCAGCAGCCGGACAGTCTCTGGAAACACCATATATTTT.

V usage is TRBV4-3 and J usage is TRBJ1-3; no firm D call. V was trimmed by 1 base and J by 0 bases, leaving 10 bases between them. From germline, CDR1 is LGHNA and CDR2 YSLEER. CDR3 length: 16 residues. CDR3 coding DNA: TGCGCCAGCAGCCAAGCGTCCAGTTCCTCTGGAAACACCATATATTTT. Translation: CASSQASSSSGNTIYF.

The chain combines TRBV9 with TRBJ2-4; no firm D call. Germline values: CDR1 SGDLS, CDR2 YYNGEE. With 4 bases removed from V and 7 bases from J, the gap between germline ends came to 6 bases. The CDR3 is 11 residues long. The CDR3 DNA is TGTGCCAGCAGCTCCGGGAACATTCAGTACTTC. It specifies CASSSGNIQYF.

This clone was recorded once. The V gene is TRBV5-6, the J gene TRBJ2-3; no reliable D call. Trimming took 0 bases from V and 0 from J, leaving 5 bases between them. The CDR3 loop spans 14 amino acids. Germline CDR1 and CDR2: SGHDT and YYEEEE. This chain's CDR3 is CASSLAASTDTQYF. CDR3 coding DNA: TGTGCCAGCAGCTTGGCGGCTAGCACAGATACGCAGTATTTT.

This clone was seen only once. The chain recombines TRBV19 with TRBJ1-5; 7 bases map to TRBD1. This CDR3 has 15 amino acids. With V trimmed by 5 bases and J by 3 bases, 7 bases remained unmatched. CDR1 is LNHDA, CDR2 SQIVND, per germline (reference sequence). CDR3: CASSLTGSINQPQHF. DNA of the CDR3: TGTGCCAGTAGTCTGACAGGGAGTATCAATCAGCCCCAGCATTTT.

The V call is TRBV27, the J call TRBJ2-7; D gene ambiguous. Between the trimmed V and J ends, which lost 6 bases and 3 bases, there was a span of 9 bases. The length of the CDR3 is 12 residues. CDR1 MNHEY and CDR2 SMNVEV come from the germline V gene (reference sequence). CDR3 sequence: CASSSLSYEQYF. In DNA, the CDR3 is TGTGCCAGCAGCTCCCTTAGCTACGAGCAGTACTTC.

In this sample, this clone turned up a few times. CDR3 residues: CASRPRSGGFGYTF. DNA for the CDR3: TGTGCCAGCAGACCTCGATCGGGAGGTTTCGGCTACACCTTC. The rearrangement links TRBV27 to TRBJ1-2, with D uncertain. Looked up from germline, CDR1 is MNHEY and CDR2 is SMNVEV (reference sequence). CDR3 length: 14 residues. Trimming took 6 bases from V and 8 from J, leaving 19 bases between them.

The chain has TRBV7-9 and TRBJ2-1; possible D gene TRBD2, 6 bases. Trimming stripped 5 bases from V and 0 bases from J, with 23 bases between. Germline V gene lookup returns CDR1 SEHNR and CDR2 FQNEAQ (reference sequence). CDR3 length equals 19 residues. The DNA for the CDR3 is TGTGCCAGCAGCCAACCACTAGCCCCTACGTTGAGCTCCTACAATGAGCAGTTCTTC. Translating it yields CASSQPLAPTLSSYNEQFF.

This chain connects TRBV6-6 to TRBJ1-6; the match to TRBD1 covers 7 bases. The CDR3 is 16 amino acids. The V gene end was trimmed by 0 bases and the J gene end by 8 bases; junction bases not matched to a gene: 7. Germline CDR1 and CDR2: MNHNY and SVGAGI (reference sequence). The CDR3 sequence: CASSYSTGFGHSPLHF. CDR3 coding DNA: TGTGCCAGCAGTTACTCGACAGGGTTCGGGCATTCACCCCTCCACTTT.

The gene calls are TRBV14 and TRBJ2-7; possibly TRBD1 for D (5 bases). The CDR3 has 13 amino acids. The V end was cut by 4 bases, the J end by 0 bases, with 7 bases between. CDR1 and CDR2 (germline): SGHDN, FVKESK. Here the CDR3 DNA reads TGTGCCAGCAGCCTGACAGCCTCCTACGAGCAGTACTTC. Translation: CASSLTASYEQYF. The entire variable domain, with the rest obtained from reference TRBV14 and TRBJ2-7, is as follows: EAGVTQFPSHSVIEKGQTVTLRCDPISGHDNLYWYRRVMGKEIKFLLHFVKESKQDESGMPNNRFLAERTGGTYSTLKVQPAELEDSGVYFCASSLTASYEQYFGPGTRLTVT.

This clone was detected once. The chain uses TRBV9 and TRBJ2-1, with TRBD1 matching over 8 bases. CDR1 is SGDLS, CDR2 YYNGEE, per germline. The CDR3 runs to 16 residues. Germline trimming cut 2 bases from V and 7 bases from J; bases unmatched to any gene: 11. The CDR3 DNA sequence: TGTGCCAGCAGCGTTGATCAGGGGGCCCTAGGGAATGAGCAGTTCTTC. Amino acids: CASSVDQGALGNEQFF.

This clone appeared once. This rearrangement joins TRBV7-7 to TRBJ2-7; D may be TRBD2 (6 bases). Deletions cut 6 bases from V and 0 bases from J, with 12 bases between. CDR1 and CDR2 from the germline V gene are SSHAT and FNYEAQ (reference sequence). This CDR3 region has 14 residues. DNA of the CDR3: TGTGCCAGCAGTCCAGCGGAGGGCTCCTACGAGCAGTACTTC. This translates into CASSPAEGSYEQYF.

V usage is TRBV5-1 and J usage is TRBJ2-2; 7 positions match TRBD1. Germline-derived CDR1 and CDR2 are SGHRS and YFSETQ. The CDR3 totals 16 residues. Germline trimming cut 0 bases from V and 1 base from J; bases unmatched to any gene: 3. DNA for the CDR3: TGCGCCAGCAGCTTGGTGCAGGGGGTGAACACCGGGGAGCTGTTTTTT. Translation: CASSLVQGVNTGELFF.

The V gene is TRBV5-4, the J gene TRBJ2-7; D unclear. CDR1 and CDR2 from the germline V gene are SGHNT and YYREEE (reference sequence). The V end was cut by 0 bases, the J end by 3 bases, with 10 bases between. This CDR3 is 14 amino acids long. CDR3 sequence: CASSLGQASYEQYF. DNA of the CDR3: TGTGCCAGCAGCTTGGGGCAGGCAAGCTACGAGCAGTACTTC.

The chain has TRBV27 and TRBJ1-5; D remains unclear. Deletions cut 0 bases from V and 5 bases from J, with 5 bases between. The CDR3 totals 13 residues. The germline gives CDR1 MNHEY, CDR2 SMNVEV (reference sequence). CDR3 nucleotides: TGTGCCAGCAGTTTATCGAAATATCAGCCCCAGCATTTT. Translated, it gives CASSLSKYQPQHF.

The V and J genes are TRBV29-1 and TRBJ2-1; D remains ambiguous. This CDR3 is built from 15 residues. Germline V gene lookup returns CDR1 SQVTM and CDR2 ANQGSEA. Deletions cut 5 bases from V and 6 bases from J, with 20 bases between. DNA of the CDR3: TGCAGCGTTCAAAAGGATTTCCTTAGCCTCAATGAGCAGTTCTTC. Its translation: CSVQKDFLSLNEQFF.

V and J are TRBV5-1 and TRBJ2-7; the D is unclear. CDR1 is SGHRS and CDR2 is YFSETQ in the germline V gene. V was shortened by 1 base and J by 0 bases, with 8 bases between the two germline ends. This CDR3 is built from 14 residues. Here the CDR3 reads CASSLNSFSYEQYF. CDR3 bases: TGCGCCAGCAGCTTGAATTCCTTCTCCTACGAGCAGTACTTC.

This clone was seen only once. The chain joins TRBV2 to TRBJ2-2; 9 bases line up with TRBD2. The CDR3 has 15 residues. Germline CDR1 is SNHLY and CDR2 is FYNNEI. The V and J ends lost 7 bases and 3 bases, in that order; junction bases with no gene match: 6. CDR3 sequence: CASTGGRADTGELFF. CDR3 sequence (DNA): TGTGCCAGCACCGGCGGGAGGGCTGACACCGGGGAGCTGTTTTTT.

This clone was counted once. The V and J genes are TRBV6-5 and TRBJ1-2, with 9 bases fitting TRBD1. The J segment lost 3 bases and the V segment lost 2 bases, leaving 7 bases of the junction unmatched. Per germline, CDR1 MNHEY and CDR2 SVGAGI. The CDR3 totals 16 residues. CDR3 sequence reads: CASSYRGQGIHYGYTF. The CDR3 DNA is TGTGCCAGCAGTTACCGAGGACAGGGGATCCACTATGGCTACACCTTC.

Here the CDR3 DNA reads TGTGCCAGCAGTTCCGCAGGGGAAGAATCCTACGAGCAGTACTTC. This codes for CASSSAGEESYEQYF. This chain joins TRBV28 and TRBJ2-7, with a weak D call TRBD1 (6 bases). CDR1 and CDR2 (germline): MDHEN, SYDVKM. Trimming shortened V by 4 bases and J by 1 base, and 14 bases separated the two germline ends. There are 15 residues in the CDR3.

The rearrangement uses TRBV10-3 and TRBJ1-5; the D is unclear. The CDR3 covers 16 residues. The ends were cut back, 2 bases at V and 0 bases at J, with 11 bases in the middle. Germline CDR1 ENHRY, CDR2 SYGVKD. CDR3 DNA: TGTGCCATCAGTGAGGTTGCTCCTGATAGCAATCAGCCCCAGCATTTT. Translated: CAISEVAPDSNQPQHF.

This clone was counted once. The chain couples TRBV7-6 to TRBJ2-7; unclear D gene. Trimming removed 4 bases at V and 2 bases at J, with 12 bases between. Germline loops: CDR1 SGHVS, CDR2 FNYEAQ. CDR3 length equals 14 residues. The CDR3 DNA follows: TGTGCCAGCAGCTCTGTAGGTTCTGCCTACGAGCAGTACTTC. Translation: CASSSVGSAYEQYF.